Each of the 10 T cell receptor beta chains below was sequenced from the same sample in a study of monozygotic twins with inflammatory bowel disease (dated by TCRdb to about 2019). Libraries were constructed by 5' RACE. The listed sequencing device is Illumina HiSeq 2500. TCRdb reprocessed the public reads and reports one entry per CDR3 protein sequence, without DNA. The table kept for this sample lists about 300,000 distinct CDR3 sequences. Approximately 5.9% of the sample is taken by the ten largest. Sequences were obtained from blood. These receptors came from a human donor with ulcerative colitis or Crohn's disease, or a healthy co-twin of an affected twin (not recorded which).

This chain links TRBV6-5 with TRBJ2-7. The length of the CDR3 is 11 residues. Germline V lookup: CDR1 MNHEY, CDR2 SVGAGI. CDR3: CASSYNYEQYF.

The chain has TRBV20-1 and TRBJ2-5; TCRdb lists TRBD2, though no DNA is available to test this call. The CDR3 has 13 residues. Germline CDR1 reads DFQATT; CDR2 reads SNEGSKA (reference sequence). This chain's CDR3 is CSAAGGRIETQYF.

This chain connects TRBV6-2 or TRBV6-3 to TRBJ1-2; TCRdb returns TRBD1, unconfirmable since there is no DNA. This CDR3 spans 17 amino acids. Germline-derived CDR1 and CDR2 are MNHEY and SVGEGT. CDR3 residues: CASSWLGKGSLNYGYTF.

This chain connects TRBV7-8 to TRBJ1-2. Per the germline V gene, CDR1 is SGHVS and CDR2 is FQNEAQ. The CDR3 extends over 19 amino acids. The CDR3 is CASSLAPRVDGTTNYGYTF. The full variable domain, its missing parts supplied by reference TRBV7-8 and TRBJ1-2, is GAGVSQSPRYKVAKRGQDVALRCDPISGHVSLFWYQQALGQGPEFLTYFQNEAQLDKSGLPSDRFFAERPEGSVSTLKIQRTQQEDSAVYLCASSLAPRVDGTTNYGYTFGSGTRLTVV.

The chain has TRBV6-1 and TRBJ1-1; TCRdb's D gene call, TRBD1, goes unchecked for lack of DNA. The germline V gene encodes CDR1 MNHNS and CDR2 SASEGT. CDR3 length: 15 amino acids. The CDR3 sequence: CASSARGGANTEAFF.

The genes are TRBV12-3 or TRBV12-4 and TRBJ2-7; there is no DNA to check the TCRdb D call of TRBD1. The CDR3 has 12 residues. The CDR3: CASSGGARGQYF.

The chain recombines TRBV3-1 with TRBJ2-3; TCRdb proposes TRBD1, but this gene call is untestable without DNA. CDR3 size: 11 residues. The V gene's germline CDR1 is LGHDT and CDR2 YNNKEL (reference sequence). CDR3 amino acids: CASSRANTQYF.

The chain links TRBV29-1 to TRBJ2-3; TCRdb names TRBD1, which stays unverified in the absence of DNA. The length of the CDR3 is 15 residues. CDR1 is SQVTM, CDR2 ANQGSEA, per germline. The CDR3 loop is CSVEVRGGGVDTQYF.

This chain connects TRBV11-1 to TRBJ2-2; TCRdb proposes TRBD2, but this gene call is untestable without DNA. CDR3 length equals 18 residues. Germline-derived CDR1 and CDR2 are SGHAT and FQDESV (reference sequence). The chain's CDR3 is CASSPPGLAGANTGELFF.

The CDR3 loop reads CASSRGLAGPSGTDTQYF. The V and J genes are TRBV5-4 and TRBJ2-3; TCRdb designates TRBD2, a call that cannot be tested without DNA. CDR1 SGHNT and CDR2 YYREEE come from the germline V gene (reference sequence). The CDR3 runs to 18 residues.